The 3 T cell receptor beta chains presented below share a single source sample, sequenced in a study of blood T cell repertoires in COVID-19. Method: immunoSEQ multiplex PCR; TCRdb's copy keeps in-frame clones and lacks some. The sample has about 230,000 clones, approximately 81% seen once. The specimen sequenced was peripheral blood. The origin of the receptors is an elderly woman with acute or convalescent COVID-19.

This chain uses TRBV4-1 with TRBJ2-7; 10 bases agree with TRBD2. Germline V gives CDR1 MGHRA, CDR2 YSYEKL. The CDR3 consists of 15 residues. V gave up 1 base and J gave up 8 bases; unmatched junction bases: 8. This CDR3 is CASSQGTSGIRKQYF. CDR3 nucleotide sequence: TGCGCCAGCAGCCAAGGGACTAGCGGAATACGAAAGCAGTACTTC.

J is TRBJ1-6 and V is TRBV30; 7 bases agree with TRBD1. Germline assignment: CDR1 GTSNPN and CDR2 SVGIG (reference sequence). The CDR3 runs to 17 residues. Trimming took 0 bases from V and 5 from J; bases not matched to a gene: 10. CDR3 loop: CAWSVHHRGGNNSPLHF. CDR3 DNA sequence: TGTGCCTGGAGTGTACACCACAGGGGAGGAAATAATTCACCCCTCCACTTT.

This clone came up a few times. The V and J genes are TRBV6-5 and TRBJ1-5; 8 bases agree with TRBD1. The CDR3 spans 14 residues. Per the germline V gene, CDR1 is MNHEY and CDR2 is SVGAGI. Here the CDR3 reads CANPDRDGNQPQHF. CDR3 coding DNA: TGTGCAAACCCGGACAGGGATGGCAATCAGCCCCAGCATTTT.